This T cell receptor beta chain was sequenced in a study of graft-versus-host responses after intestinal transplantation. Assay used: immunoSEQ multiplex PCR; TCRdb lists only in-frame clones, some missing. The table has approximately 89,000 clones, about 93% seen once. Comment on this clone: The target antigen is unknown.

V gave up 5 bases and J gave up 1 base; unmatched junction bases: 4. The CDR3 is 13 amino acids. Germline lookup yields CDR1 GTSNPN and CDR2 SVGIG (reference sequence). The sample here was unstimulated CD8+ T cells sorted from spleen or lymph node cells, taken before transplant. The receptor was isolated from a human donor who was the organ donor for an intestinal transplant. This chain uses TRBV30 with TRBJ2-5; 7 nucleotides agree with TRBD1. The CDR3 reads CAWVGTAQETQYF. CDR3 DNA: TGTGCCTGGGTGGGGACAGCCCAAGAGACCCAGTACTTC.